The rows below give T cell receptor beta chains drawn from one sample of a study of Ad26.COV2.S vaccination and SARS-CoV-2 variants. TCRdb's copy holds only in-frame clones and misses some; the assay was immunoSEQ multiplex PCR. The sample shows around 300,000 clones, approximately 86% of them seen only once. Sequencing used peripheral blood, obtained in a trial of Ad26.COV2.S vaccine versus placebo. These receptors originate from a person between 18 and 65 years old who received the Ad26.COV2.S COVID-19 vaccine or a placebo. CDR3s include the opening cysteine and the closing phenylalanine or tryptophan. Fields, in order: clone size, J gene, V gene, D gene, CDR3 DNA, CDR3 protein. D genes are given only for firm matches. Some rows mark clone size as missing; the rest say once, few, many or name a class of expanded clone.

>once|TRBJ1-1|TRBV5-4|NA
TGTGCCAGCAGCTTGAGACACCTCACTGAAGCTTTCTTT
CASSLRHLTEAFF
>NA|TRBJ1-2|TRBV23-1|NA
TGCGCCAGCAGTCAAGGGCCATCAGGGAATGGCTACACCTTC
CASSQGPSGNGYTF
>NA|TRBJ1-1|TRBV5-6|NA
TGTGCCAGCAGCTTCATAGGGGTTGTTGAGGCTTTCTTT
CASSFIGVVEAFF
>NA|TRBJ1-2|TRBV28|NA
TGTGCCAGCAGTTTCCCCCGCCTAGTAGATGGCTACACCTTC
CASSFPRLVDGYTF
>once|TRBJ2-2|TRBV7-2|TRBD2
TGTGCCAGCAGACCCGGGACTAGCGGCACCGGGGAGCTGTTTTTT
CASRPGTSGTGELFF
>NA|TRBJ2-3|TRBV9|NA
TGTGCCAGCAGCGTCCGAGGGGGGACCGCCCTTGATACGCAGTATTTT
CASSVRGGTALDTQYF
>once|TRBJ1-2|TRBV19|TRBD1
TGTGCCAGTGGTACAGGGGGAAACTATGGCTACACCTTC
CASGTGGNYGYTF
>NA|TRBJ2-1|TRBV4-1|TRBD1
TGCGCCAGCAGGTCCACAGGGGGAAATGAGCAGTTCTTC
CASRSTGGNEQFF
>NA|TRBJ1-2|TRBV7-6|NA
TGTGCCAGCAGCTCTGGTCGGGGGCCGTACTATGGCTACACCTTC
CASSSGRGPYYGYTF
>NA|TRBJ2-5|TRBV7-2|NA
TGTGCCAGCAGCTTAGCGAGGACAAAGCCTCAAGAGACCCAGTACTTC
CASSLARTKPQETQYF
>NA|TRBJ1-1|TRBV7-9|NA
TGTGCCAGCAGCTCGCTACCTTTGGGCGGGACCTATGGGAACACTGAAGCTTTCTTT
CASSSLPLGGTYGNTEAFF
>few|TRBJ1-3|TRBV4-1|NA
TGCGCCAGCAGCCCCCTGGGCAGGGGAGGGCGGAACACCATATATTTT
CASSPLGRGGRNTIYF
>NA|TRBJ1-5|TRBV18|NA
TGTGCCAGCTCACCGATTCCGTCGAATCAGCCCCAGCATTTT
CASSPIPSNQPQHF
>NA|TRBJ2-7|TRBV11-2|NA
TGTGCCAGCAGCTTACAAGTGTATCCCTACGAGCAGTACTTC
CASSLQVYPYEQYF
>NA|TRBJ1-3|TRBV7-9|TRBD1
TGTGCCAGCAGCTTTAAAGACAGGGACACCATATATTTT
CASSFKDRDTIYF
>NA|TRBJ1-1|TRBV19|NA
TGTGCCAGTAGTATGGGGGCGCGGACTGAAGCTTTCTTT
CASSMGARTEAFF
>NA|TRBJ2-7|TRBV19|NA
TGTGCCAGTAGTTCCGGCAGGGGCGAGCAGTACTTC
CASSSGRGEQYF
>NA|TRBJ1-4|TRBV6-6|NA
TGTGCCAGCAGTTACGTGGGGGGTCCCCCTAATGAAAAACTGTTTTTT
CASSYVGGPPNEKLFF
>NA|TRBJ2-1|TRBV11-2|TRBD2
TGTGCCAGCAGCTTAGATCAAGAGCGGGGGAGAAGCAATGAGCAGTTCTTC
CASSLDQERGRSNEQFF
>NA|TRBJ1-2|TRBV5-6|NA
TGTGCCAGCAGCTTGGCCAACGGCATTGCTAACTATGGCTACACCTTC
CASSLANGIANYGYTF
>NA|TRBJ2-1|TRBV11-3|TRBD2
TGTGCCAGCAGCGCTAGCGGGAGGGCCGAACAGTTCTTC
CASSASGRAEQFF
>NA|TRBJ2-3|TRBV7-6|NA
TGTGCCAGCAGCTTAGCGGGACGGGGGACTCTCACAGATACGCAGTATTTT
CASSLAGRGTLTDTQYF
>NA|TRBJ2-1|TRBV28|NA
NA
CASSSSAAGLVEQFF
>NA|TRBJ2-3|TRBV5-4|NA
TGTGCCAGCACCACCGGGGATACGCAGTATTTT
CASTTGDTQYF
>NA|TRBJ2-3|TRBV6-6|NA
TGTGCCAGCACCGCCCCAGGGGTAAGAATCACAGATACGCAGTATTTT
CASTAPGVRITDTQYF
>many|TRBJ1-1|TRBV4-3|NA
TGCGCCAGCAGCCAAGCACAAGGACTGGCTGCTTTCTTT
CASSQAQGLAAFF
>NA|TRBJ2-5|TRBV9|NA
TGTGCCAGCAGCGTAGCTTCTGGAGAGACCCAGTACTTC
CASSVASGETQYF
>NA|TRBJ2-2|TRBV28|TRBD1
TGTGCCAGCAGGGGGGACAGGCCGACCGGGGAGCTGTTTTTT
CASRGDRPTGELFF
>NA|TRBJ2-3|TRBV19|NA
TGTGCCAGTAGTATAATTACAGATTTTTCTAGCACAGATACGCAGTATTTT
CASSIITDFSSTDTQYF
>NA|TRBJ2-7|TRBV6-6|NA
TGTGCCAGCAGTTACTCGGTGAACTCCTACGAGCAGTACTTC
CASSYSVNSYEQYF
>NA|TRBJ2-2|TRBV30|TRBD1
TGTGCCTGGAGTGCCCCCTGGGACAGGGTCATCCGGGAGCTGTTTTTT
CAWSAPWDRVIRELFF
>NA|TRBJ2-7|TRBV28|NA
TGTGCCAGCAGTCCACAAGGTCGGAGGGGTGCCGAGCAGTACTTC
CASSPQGRRGAEQYF
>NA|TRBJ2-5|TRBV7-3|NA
TGTGCCAGCAGCTTAATCGGAGAGACCCAGTACTTC
CASSLIGETQYF
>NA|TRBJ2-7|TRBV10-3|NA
TGTGCCATCAGTGAGGGGCAGACGGTTCCCTACGAGCAGTACTTC
CAISEGQTVPYEQYF
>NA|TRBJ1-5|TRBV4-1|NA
TGCGCCAGCAGCCAAGGGAGCCTTACGTCGGGCAATCAGCCCCAGCATTTT
CASSQGSLTSGNQPQHF
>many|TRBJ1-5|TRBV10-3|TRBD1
TGTGCCATCAGTGAGACTATAGGGGGCCATCAGCCCCAGCATTTT
CAISETIGGHQPQHF
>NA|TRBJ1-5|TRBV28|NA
TGTGCCAGCAGTTTAATGTCCGGGTGGGTTCAGCCCCAGCATTTT
CASSLMSGWVQPQHF
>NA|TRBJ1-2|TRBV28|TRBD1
TGTGCCAGCAAGACAGGGGGTCGGTATGGCTACACCTTC
CASKTGGRYGYTF
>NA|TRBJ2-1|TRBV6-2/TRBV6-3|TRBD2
TGTGCCAGCAGCCACCGACTAGCGGGAGTTTACAATGAGCAGTTCTTC
CASSHRLAGVYNEQFF
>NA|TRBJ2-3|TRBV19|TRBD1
TGTGCCAGTAGTATCCTAGGGGGCAGGGGAGCAGATACGCAGTATTTT
CASSILGGRGADTQYF
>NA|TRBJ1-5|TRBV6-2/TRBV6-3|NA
TGTGCCAGCAGTTACTACTCGACGGGGGGTCAGCCCCAGCATTTT
CASSYYSTGGQPQHF
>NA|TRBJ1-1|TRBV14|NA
TGTGCCAGCAGCCAGCATGGCACTGAAGCTTTCTTT
CASSQHGTEAFF
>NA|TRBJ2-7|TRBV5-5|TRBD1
TGTGCCAGCAGCTCACACAGGGGGCACACCTACGAGCAGTACTTC
CASSSHRGHTYEQYF
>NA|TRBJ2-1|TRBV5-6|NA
TGTGCCAGCGGACAGTACAATGAGCAGTTCTTC
CASGQYNEQFF
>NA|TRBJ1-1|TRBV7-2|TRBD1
TGTGCCAGCAGCTTAGACAGGTGGGACAGATCGAACACTGAAGCTTTCTTT
CASSLDRWDRSNTEAFF
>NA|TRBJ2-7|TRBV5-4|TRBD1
TGTGCCAGCAGCCTGTGGACAGGCTACGAGCAGTACTTC
CASSLWTGYEQYF
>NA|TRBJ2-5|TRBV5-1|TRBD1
TGCGCCAGCGGGACAGGGGGATTGGAGACCCAGTACTTC
CASGTGGLETQYF
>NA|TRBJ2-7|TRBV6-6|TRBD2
TGTGCCAGCAGAGGGACTAGCGGAACCTACGAGCAGTACTTC
CASRGTSGTYEQYF
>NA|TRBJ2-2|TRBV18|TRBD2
TGTGCCAGCTCGACCCTCCCGCGGGGGGCGAGCACCGGGGAGCTGTTTTTT
CASSTLPRGASTGELFF